The TCR beta chain described here comes from a study of graft-versus-host responses after intestinal transplantation. Study at large: Tacrolimus and steroids were given for around 3 years to all recipients after anti-thymocyte globulin induction. Findings of the study overall: Recipient marrow contained GvH clones, some of which appeared first in ileum or blood. Declining HvG levels early post-transplant were linked to peak circulating GvH clone levels.

Details on this clone: Its target is unknown.

This CDR3 region has 16 residues. Sequenced by immunoSEQ multiplex PCR; TCRdb stores in-frame clones only, minus some. The sample shows roughly 100,000 clones, 90% to 95% of them seen only once. The TCR comes from a human donor who received an intestinal transplant. Sequences were derived from unstimulated CD8+ T cells sorted from spleen or lymph node cells, sampled before intestinal transplant. The chain is built from TRBV21-1 and TRBJ2-1; the table's D call, TRBD2, was not checked against the DNA. TRBV21-1 is tagged as a pseudogene. CDR3 nucleotide sequence: TGTGCCAGCAGCGCTCGCGGGTGGGCCTCCTACAATGAGCAGTTCTTC. Protein: CASSARGWASYNEQFF.